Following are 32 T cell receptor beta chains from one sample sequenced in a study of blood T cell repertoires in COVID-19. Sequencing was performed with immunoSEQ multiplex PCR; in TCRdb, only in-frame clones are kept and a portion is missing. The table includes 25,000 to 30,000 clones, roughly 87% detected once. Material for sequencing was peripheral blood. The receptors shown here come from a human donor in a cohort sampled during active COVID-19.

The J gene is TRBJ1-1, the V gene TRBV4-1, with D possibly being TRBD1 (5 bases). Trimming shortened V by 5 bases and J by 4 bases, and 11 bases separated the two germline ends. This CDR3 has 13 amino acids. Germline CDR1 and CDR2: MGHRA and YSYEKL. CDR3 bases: TGCGCCAGCAGCTCCCGGGGGGGCACTGAAGCTTTCTTT. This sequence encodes CASSSRGGTEAFF.

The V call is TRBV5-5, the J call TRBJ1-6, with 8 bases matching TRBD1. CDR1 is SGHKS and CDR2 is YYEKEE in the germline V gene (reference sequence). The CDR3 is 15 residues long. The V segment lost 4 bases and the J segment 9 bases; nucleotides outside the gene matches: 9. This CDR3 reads CASSGTTGGSSPLHF. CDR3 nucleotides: TGTGCCAGCAGCGGAACCACAGGGGGGAGTTCACCCCTCCACTTT.

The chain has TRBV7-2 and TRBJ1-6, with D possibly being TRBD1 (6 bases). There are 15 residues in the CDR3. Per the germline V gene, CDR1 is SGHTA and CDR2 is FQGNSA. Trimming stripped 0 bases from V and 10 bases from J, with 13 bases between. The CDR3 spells CASSLAGALGSPLHF. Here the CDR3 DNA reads TGTGCCAGCAGCTTAGCGGGGGCCTTGGGCTCACCCCTCCACTTT.

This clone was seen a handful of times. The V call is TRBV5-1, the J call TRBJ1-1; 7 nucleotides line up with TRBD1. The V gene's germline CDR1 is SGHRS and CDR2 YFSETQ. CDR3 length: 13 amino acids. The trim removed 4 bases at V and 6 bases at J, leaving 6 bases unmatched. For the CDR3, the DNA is TGCGCCAGCAGCGTAGACAGGGTTCCTGAAGCTTTCTTT. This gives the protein CASSVDRVPEAFF.

The CDR3 DNA is TGTGCCAGCAGCGTAGCGGGGGGGGAGACCCAGTACTTC. Its protein product is CASSVAGGETQYF. This chain links TRBV9 with TRBJ2-5, with 8 bases lining up with TRBD2. V lost 0 bases, J lost 5 bases, and 0 bases stayed unmatched. This CDR3 is built from 13 residues. The germline gives CDR1 SGDLS, CDR2 YYNGEE. The whole variable domain, remainder taken from reference TRBV9 and TRBJ2-5, is DSGVTQTPKHLITATGQRVTLRCSPRSGDLSVYWYQQSLDQGLQFLIQYYNGEERAKGNILERFSAQQFPDLHSELNLSSLELGDSALYFCASSVAGGETQYFGPGTRLLVL.

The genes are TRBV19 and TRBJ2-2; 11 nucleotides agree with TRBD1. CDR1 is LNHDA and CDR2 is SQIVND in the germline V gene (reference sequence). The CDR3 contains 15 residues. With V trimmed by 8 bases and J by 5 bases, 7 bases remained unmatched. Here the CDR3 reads CASVRTGGETGELFF. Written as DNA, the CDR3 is TGTGCCAGTGTCCGGACAGGGGGCGAGACCGGGGAGCTGTTTTTT.

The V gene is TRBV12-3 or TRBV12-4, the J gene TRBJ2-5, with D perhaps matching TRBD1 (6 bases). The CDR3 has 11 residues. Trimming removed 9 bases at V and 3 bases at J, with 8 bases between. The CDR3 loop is CARNREETQYF. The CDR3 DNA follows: TGTGCCAGAAACAGGGAAGAGACCCAGTACTTC.

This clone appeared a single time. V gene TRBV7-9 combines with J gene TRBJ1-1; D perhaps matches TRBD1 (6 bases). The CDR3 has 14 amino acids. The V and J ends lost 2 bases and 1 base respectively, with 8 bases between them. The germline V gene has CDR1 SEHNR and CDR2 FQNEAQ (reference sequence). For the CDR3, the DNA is TGTGCCAGCAGCTTACTGACAGGGAACACTGAAGCTTTCTTT. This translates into CASSLLTGNTEAFF.

CDR3 coding DNA: TGTGCCACCCAGGAGGAGAGCTCCTACGAGCAGTACTTC. Protein: CATQEESSYEQYF. The J gene is TRBJ2-7, the V gene TRBV12-3 or TRBV12-4, with a possible D match to TRBD2 (5 bases). V dropped 10 bases and J dropped 0 bases, with 13 bases sitting between them. The CDR3 extends over 13 amino acids.

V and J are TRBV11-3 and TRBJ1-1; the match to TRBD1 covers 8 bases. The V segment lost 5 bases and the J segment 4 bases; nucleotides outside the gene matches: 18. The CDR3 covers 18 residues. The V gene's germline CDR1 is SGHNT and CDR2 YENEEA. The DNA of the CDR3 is TGTGCCAGCAGCCCTATCTTAAGACAGGGGATTGTTTTCACTGAAGCTTTCTTT. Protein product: CASSPILRQGIVFTEAFF.

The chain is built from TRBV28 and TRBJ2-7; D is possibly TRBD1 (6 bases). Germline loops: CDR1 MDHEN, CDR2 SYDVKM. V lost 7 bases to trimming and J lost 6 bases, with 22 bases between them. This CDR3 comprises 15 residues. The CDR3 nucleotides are TGTGCCAGCACCTCAGGGGCAGGTGGGGTCCGCGAGCAGTACTTC. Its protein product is CASTSGAGGVREQYF.

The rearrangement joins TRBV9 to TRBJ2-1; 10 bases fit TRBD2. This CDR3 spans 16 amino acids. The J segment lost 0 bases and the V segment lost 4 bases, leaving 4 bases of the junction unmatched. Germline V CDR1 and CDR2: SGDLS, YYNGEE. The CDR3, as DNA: TGTGCCAGCAGCCCCCGACTAGCGGGCTCCTACAATGAGCAGTTCTTC. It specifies CASSPRLAGSYNEQFF.

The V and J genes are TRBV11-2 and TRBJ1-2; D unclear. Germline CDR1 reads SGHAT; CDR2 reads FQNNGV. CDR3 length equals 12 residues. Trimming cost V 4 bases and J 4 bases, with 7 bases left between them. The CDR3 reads CASSSHPYGYTF. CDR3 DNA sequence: TGTGCCAGCAGCTCACACCCCTATGGCTACACCTTC.

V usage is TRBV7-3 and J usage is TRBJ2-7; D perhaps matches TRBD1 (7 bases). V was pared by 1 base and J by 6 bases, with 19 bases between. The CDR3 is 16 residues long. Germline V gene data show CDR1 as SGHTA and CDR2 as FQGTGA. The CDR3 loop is CASSLIGGTASSEQYF. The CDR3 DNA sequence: TGTGCCAGCAGCTTAATCGGAGGGACAGCCTCTAGCGAGCAGTACTTC.

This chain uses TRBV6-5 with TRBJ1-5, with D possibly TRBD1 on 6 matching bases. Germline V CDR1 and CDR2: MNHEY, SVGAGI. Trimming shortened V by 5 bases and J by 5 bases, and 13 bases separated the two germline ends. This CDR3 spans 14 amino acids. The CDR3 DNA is TGTGCCAGCAGTACACAGGGCGGCGATCAGCCCCAGCATTTT. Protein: CASSTQGGDQPQHF.

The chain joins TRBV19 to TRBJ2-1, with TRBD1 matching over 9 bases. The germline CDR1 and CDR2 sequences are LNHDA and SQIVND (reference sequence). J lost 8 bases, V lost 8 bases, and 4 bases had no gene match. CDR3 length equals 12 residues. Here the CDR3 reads CASGTGSDEQFF. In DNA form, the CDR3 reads TGTGCCAGTGGGACAGGGTCGGATGAGCAGTTCTTC.

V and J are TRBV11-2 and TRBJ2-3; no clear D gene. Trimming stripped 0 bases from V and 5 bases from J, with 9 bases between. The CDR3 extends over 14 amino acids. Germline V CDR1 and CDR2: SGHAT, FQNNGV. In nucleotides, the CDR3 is TGTGCCAGCAGCTTAGATAACCCCAGAGATACGCAGTATTTT. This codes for CASSLDNPRDTQYF.

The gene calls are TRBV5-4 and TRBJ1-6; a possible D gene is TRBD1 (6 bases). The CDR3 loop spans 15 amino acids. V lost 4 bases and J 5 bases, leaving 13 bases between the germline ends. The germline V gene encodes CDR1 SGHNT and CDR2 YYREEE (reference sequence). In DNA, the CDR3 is TGTGCCAGCAGCCCCGGCAGGGGAAATAATTCACCCCTCCACTTT. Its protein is CASSPGRGNNSPLHF. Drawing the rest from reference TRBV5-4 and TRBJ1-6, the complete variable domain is ETGVTQSPTHLIKTRGQQVTLRCSSQSGHNTVSWYQQALGQGPQFIFQYYREEENGRGNFPPRFSGLQFPNYSSELNVNALELDDSALYLCASSPGRGNNSPLHFGNGTRLTVT.

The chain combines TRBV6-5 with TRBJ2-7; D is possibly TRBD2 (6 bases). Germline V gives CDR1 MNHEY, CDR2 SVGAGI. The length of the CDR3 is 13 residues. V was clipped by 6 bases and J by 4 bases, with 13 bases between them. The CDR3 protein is CASRPAGSYEQYF. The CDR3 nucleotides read TGTGCCAGCAGACCCGCGGGGTCATACGAGCAGTACTTC.

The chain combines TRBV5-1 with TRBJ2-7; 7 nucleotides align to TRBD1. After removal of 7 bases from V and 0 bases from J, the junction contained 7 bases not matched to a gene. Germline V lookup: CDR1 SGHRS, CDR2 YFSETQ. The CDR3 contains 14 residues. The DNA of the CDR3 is TGCGCCAGCTGCACTGGGGACAGCTCCTACGAGCAGTACTTC. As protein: CASCTGDSSYEQYF.

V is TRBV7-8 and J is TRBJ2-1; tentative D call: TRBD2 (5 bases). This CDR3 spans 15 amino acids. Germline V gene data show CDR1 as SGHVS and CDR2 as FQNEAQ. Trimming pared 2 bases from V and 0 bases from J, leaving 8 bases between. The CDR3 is CASSLSGSSYNEQFF. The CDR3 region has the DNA TGTGCCAGCAGCTTATCGGGGAGCTCCTACAATGAGCAGTTCTTC.

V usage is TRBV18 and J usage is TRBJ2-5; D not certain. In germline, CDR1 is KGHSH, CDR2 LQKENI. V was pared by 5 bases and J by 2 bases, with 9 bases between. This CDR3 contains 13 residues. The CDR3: CASSKQEQETQYF. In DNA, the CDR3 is TGTGCCAGCTCAAAACAAGAACAAGAGACCCAGTACTTC.

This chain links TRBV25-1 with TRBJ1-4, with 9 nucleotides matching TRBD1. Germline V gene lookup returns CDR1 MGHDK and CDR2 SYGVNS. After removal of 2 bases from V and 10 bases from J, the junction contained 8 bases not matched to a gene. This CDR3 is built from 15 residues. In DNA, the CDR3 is TGTGCCAGCAGTGAAGTACAGGGGGCGATAGGAAAACTGTTTTTT. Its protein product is CASSEVQGAIGKLFF. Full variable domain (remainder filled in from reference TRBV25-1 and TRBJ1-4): EADIYQTPRYLVIGTGKKITLECSQTMGHDKMYWYQQDPGMELHLIHYSYGVNSTEKGDLSSESTVSRIRTEHFPLTLESARPSHTSQYLCASSEVQGAIGKLFFGSGTQLSVL.

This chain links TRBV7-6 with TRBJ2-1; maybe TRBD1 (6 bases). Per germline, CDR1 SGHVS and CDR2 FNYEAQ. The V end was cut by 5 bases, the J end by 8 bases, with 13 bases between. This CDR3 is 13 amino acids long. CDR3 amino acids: CASSLPRGDEQFF. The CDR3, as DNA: TGTGCCAGCAGCCTTCCCAGGGGCGATGAGCAGTTCTTC. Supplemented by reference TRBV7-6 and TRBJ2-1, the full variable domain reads GAGVSQSPRYKVTKRGQDVALRCDPISGHVSLYWYRQALGQGPEFLTYFNYEAQQDKSGLPNDRFSAERPEGSISTLTIQRTEQRDSAMYRCASSLPRGDEQFFGPGTRLTVL.

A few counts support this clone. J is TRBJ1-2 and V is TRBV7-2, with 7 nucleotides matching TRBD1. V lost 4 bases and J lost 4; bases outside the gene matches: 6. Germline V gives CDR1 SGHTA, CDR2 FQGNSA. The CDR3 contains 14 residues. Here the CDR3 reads CASSSWTGSYGYTF. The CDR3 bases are TGTGCCAGCAGCTCATGGACAGGCTCCTATGGCTACACCTTC.

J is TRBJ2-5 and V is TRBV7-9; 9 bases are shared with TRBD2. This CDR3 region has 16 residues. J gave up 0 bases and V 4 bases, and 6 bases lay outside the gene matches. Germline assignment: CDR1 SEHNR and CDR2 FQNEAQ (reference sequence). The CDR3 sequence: CASSYPSGKYQETQYF. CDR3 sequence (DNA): TGTGCCAGCAGCTATCCTAGCGGGAAGTACCAAGAGACCCAGTACTTC.

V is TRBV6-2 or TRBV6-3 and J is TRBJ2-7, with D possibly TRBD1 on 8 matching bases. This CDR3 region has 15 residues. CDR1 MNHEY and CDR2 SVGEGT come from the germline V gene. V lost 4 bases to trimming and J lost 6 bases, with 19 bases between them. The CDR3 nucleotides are TGTGCCAGCAGTTCCTTGGACAGGGAGGGAGGCGAGCAGTACTTC. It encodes CASSSLDREGGEQYF.

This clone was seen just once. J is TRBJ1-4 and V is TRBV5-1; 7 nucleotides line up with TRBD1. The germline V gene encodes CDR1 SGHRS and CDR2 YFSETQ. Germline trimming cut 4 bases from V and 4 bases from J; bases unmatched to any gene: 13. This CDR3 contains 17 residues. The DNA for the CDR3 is TGCGCCAGCAGCACAGAACCTACGGGACAGAGTAATGAAAAACTGTTTTTT. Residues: CASSTEPTGQSNEKLFF.

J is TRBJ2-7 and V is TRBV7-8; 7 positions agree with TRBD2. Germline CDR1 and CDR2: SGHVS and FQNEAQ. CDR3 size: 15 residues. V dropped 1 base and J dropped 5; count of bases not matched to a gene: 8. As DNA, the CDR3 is TGTGCCAGCAGCTTAGTACGCGGGAGTTTCCACGAGCAGTACTTC. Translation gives CASSLVRGSFHEQYF.

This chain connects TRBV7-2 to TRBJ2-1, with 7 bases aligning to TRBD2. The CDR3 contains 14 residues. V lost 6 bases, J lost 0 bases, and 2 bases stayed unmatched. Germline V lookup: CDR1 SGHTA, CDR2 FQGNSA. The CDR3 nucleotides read TGTGCCAGCAGAAGCGGGGTCTCCTACAATGAGCAGTTCTTC. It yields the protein CASRSGVSYNEQFF.

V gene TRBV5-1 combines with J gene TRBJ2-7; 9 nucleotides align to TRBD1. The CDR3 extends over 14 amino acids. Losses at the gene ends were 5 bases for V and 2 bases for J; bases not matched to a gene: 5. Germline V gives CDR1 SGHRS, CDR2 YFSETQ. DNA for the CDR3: TGCGCCAGCAGTTGGGACAGGGCTACCTACGAGCAGTACTTC. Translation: CASSWDRATYEQYF.

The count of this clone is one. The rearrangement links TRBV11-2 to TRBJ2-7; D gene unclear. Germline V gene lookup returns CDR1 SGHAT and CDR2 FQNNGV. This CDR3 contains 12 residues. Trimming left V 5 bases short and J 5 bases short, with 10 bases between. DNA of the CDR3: TGTGCCAGCAGCCACGAGAGGAACGAGCAGTACTTC. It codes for CASSHERNEQYF. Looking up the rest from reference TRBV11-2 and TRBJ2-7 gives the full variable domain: EAGVAQSPRYKIIEKRQSVAFWCNPISGHATLYWYQQILGQGPKLLIQFQNNGVVDDSQLPKDRFSAERLKGVDSTLKIQPAKLEDSAVYLCASSHERNEQYFGPGTRLTVT.